Detailed here is one T cell receptor (beta chain). Its specificity is unknown. Profiling relied on immunoSEQ multiplex PCR, and the TCRdb table lists in-frame clones only, not all of them. The top ten clones hold about 20% of a sample with roughly 41,000 clones, roughly 80% of them seen once. These data are taken from a study of PD-1 blockade in classical Hodgkin lymphoma. The CDR3 totals 16 residues. CDR1 and CDR2 from the germline V gene are SEHNR and FQNEAQ (reference sequence). The V gene end was trimmed by 1 base and the J gene end by 4 bases; junction bases not matched to a gene: 7. Findings and caveats of the study: Baseline TCR diversity was reportedly lower in newly diagnosed patients than in healthy donors. It was reported as lower still in relapsed/refractory patients.

After autologous stem cell transplantation all patients relapsed, and prior brentuximab vedotin exposure differed between cohorts. The sequence came from a human donor with classical Hodgkin lymphoma. Here the sequenced sample was peripheral blood mononuclear cells (PBMCs), taken at baseline. V usage is TRBV7-9 and J usage is TRBJ2-5, with TRBD1 matching 9 bases. The CDR3 bases are TGTGCCAGCAGCTTAGGGGGGACAGGGAGTAGAGAGACCCAGTACTTC. This sequence encodes CASSLGGTGSRETQYF. Complete variable domain (other parts from reference TRBV7-9 and TRBJ2-5): DTGVSQNPRHKITKRGQNVTFRCDPISEHNRLYWYRQTLGQGPEFLTYFQNEAQLEKSRLLSDRFSAERPKGSFSTLEIQRTEQGDSAMYLCASSLGGTGSRETQYFGPGTRLLVL.